The 2 T cell receptor beta chains below were found in one sample sequenced in a study of vaccination effects on CD4 cells after COVID-19. Clones were read by immunoSEQ multiplex PCR, and TCRdb kept only the in-frame ones, dropping some. Seen here are about 73,000 clones, about 78% observed once, and the top ten hold about 11%. No antigen has been assigned to these receptors. Using viral peptide pools, the ViraFEST assay grew out antigen-specific CD4+ T cells prior to sequencing. With around ten days of culture completed, CD4+ T cells were isolated. No vaccinee had earlier SARS-CoV-2 infection, and nucleocapsid antibodies were negative. Source: CD4+ T cells from PBMCs cultured with SARS-CoV-2 spike peptides, taken before COVID-19 vaccination. All receptors derive from a human donor who received a COVID-19 vaccine.

This clone was observed a single time. V is TRBV5-1 and J is TRBJ2-4; D not certain. Germline assignment: CDR1 SGHRS and CDR2 YFSETQ. The CDR3 covers 16 residues. Trimming left V 4 bases short and J 0 bases short, with 14 bases between. CDR3: CASSQGSPSAKNIQYF. In DNA, the CDR3 is TGCGCCAGCAGCCAAGGATCCCCTTCAGCCAAAAACATTCAGTACTTC.

The rearrangement uses TRBV15 and TRBJ2-4, with D possibly being TRBD1 (6 bases). V lost 3 bases to trimming and J lost 3 bases, with 21 bases between them. Germline CDR1 reads LNHNV; CDR2 reads YYDKDF (reference sequence). There are 18 residues in the CDR3. In nucleotides, the CDR3 is TGTGCCACCAGCAGGGACTTCCCGGGACAAGGAAACAAAAACATTCAGTACTTC. It codes for CATSRDFPGQGNKNIQYF.